The clone carrying this T cell receptor (beta chain) was seen more than once but under ten times. Assay used: immunoSEQ multiplex PCR; TCRdb lists only in-frame clones, some missing. The repertoire holds approximately 36,000 clones, with approximately 84% as singletons. This record comes from a study of glioma-infiltrating T cells after dendritic cell vaccination. Study overall: Dendritic cell vaccination trial patients had either newly diagnosed or recurrent glioblastoma. The vaccine used monocyte-derived dendritic cells pulsed overnight with autologous tumor lysate.

The V gene lost 7 bases and the J gene lost 4 bases, with 16 bases spanning the gap. This CDR3 spans 14 amino acids. Looked up from germline, CDR1 is MNHNS and CDR2 is SASEGT. The sample here was blood, taken before dendritic cell vaccination. The TCR was taken from a human donor with glioblastoma. The chain employs TRBV6-1 and TRBJ2-5; tentative D call: TRBD1 (6 bases). The CDR3 coding sequence is TGTGCCAGCAATCCTCGACAGGCCGTAGAGACCCAGTACTTC. The encoded protein is CASNPRQAVETQYF.